This entry lists 25 T cell receptor beta chains sequenced from one sample in a study of T cell responses to AZD1222 COVID-19 vaccine. Assay: immunoSEQ multiplex PCR; the TCRdb copy retains only in-frame clones and omits some. The data show about 150,000 clones, around 87% seen once. The starting material was peripheral blood, obtained 28 days after the second AZD1222 dose. These receptors were collected from an adult who received the AZD1222 COVID-19 vaccine.

The J gene is TRBJ1-2, the V gene TRBV7-9; tentative D call: TRBD1 (6 bases). The CDR3 totals 13 residues. Looked up from germline, CDR1 is SEHNR and CDR2 is FQNEAQ (reference sequence). V lost 7 bases to trimming and J lost 0 bases, with 9 bases between them. CDR3 coding DNA: TGTGCCAGCAACGGGGGCACTAACTATGGCTACACCTTC. Translating it yields CASNGGTNYGYTF.

This chain uses TRBV2 with TRBJ2-2; 8 bases are a match to TRBD2. The CDR3 is 15 amino acids. V gave up 4 bases and J gave up 4 bases; unmatched junction bases: 5. Germline CDR1 and CDR2: SNHLY and FYNNEI. The CDR3 DNA reads TGTGCCAGCAGTGTAGCGGGATTGGGCACCGGGGAGCTGTTTTTT. Its translation is CASSVAGLGTGELFF.

This clone was seen just once. The V gene is TRBV14, the J gene TRBJ1-6; no firm D call. Germline CDR1 reads SGHDN; CDR2 reads FVKESK. The V end was cut by 4 bases, the J end by 11 bases, with 15 bases between. There are 14 residues in the CDR3. The CDR3 here is CASSRQGGQTPLHF. DNA for the CDR3: TGTGCCAGCAGCCGCCAAGGAGGTCAGACACCCCTCCACTTT.

This clone was observed a handful of times. The rearrangement links TRBV5-1 to TRBJ1-1; D not resolved. This CDR3 has 13 amino acids. Trimming stripped 0 bases from V and 3 bases from J, with 6 bases between. Germline lookup yields CDR1 SGHRS and CDR2 YFSETQ. CDR3 protein: CASSLAEYTEAFF. The CDR3 region has the DNA TGCGCCAGCAGCTTGGCCGAGTACACTGAAGCTTTCTTT.

The chain is built from TRBV5-1 and TRBJ1-1, with no clear D. The CDR3 runs 13 residues. Germline V lookup: CDR1 SGHRS, CDR2 YFSETQ. The V and J ends lost 2 bases and 1 base respectively, with 6 bases between them. The CDR3 protein is CASSFSENTEAFF. In nucleotides, the CDR3 is TGCGCCAGCAGCTTCTCAGAGAACACTGAAGCTTTCTTT.

The rearrangement uses TRBV27 and TRBJ2-1, with 10 nucleotides matching TRBD2. The CDR3 is made up of 18 amino acids. Germline V gene lookup returns CDR1 MNHEY and CDR2 SMNVEV (reference sequence). J gave up 0 bases and V 4 bases, and 9 bases lay outside the gene matches. The CDR3 reads CASSYETSGLISYNEQFF. The CDR3 nucleotides read TGTGCCAGCAGTTACGAGACTAGCGGGTTGATCTCCTACAATGAGCAGTTCTTC.

As regards this clone: One end of the junction fails to match germline, which may point to a read error. The rearrangement joins TRBV5-1 to TRBJ2-7, with TRBD2 matching 9 bases. The CDR3 covers 15 residues. Germline assignment: CDR1 SGHRS and CDR2 YFSETQ. The CDR3 nucleotides are TGCGCCAGCAGCCCCCTAGCGGGGCCCTCCCACGAGCAGTACTTC. It codes for CASSPLAGPSHEQYF.

The chain employs TRBV3-1 (or the pseudogene TRBV3-2) and TRBJ2-3; D ambiguous. Between the trimmed V and J ends, which lost 3 bases and 0 bases, there was a span of 7 bases. The CDR3 totals 14 residues. Germline V lookup: CDR1 LGHDT, CDR2 YNNKEL (reference sequence). CDR3 in amino acids: CASSHAPSTDTQYF. In DNA, the CDR3 is TGTGCCAGCAGCCATGCCCCTAGCACAGATACGCAGTATTTT.

Only a few counts were recorded for this clone. The chain carries TRBV9 and TRBJ1-5; D possibly corresponds to TRBD1 (6 bases). V was clipped by 4 bases and J by 1 base, with 9 bases between them. CDR3 length: 14 residues. The V gene's germline CDR1 is SGDLS and CDR2 YYNGEE. For the CDR3, the DNA is TGTGCCAGCAGCATGGGGGCGAGCAATCAGCCCCAGCATTTT. As protein: CASSMGASNQPQHF.

The V call is TRBV7-2, the J call TRBJ2-5; D possibly corresponds to TRBD1 (6 bases). V gave up 3 bases and J gave up 2 bases, with 13 bases separating them. Germline V gives CDR1 SGHTA, CDR2 FQGNSA. The CDR3 sequence is 15 residues long. CDR3 loop: CASSFGNRVQETQYF. In nucleotides, the CDR3 is TGTGCCAGCAGCTTCGGAAACAGGGTTCAAGAGACCCAGTACTTC.

This clone has more than one count but fewer than ten. This chain links TRBV21-1 with TRBJ2-7. TRBV21-1 is assigned pseudogene status. This CDR3 is 17 amino acids long. The CDR3 DNA reads as TGTGCCAGCAGCAAAGATCGCCGGGGGCGGACCTGTTACGAGCAGTACTTC. Its translation: CASSKDRRGRTCYEQYF.

J is TRBJ2-1 and V is TRBV6-2 or TRBV6-3; 12 bases map to TRBD2. CDR3 length equals 16 residues. Germline V CDR1 and CDR2: MNHEY, SVGEGT. The trim removed 5 bases at V and 4 bases at J, leaving 6 bases unmatched. The CDR3 nucleotides are TGTGCCAGCAGTCCCGGACTAGCGGGGCCGTACAATGAGCAGTTCTTC. Protein product: CASSPGLAGPYNEQFF.

The genes are TRBV9 and TRBJ1-5, with D uncertain. The CDR3 totals 13 residues. Trimming took off 2 bases at V and 5 bases at J, with 8 bases between the two ends. The germline V gene has CDR1 SGDLS and CDR2 YYNGEE. The CDR3 DNA reads TGTGCCAGCAGCGTTGGGAGTGATCAGCCCCAGCATTTT. The encoded protein is CASSVGSDQPQHF.

The chain uses TRBV6-4 and TRBJ2-1, with unresolved D. Trimming took 6 bases from V and 0 from J, leaving 12 bases between them. Germline V gene sequence: CDR1 MRHNA, CDR2 SNTAGT. The CDR3 has 15 residues. The DNA of the CDR3 is TGTGCCAGCAGCCGCGACCCTAGCTCCTACAATGAGCAGTTCTTC. It encodes CASSRDPSSYNEQFF.

The gene calls are TRBV5-4 and TRBJ2-7; TRBD1 is a possible D gene (6 bases). CDR1 and CDR2 from the germline V gene are SGHNT and YYREEE (reference sequence). CDR3 length equals 15 residues. Trimming left V 4 bases short and J 6 bases short, with 20 bases between. This CDR3 reads CASSPVGTPRSEQYF. The DNA of the CDR3 is TGTGCCAGCAGCCCCGTGGGGACACCTAGAAGCGAGCAGTACTTC.

The rearrangement joins TRBV27 to TRBJ1-2; no firm D call. The CDR3 sequence is 15 residues long. CDR1 is MNHEY, CDR2 SMNVEV, per germline (reference sequence). The V gene lost 5 bases and the J gene lost 4 bases, with 17 bases spanning the gap. The CDR3 reads CASSPHGRSAYGYTF. CDR3 bases: TGTGCCAGCAGTCCCCACGGCCGCTCGGCCTATGGCTACACCTTC.

The chain is built from TRBV10-3 and TRBJ1-3; D not certain. Trimming pared 11 bases from V and 4 bases from J, leaving 12 bases between. Germline V gene data show CDR1 as ENHRY and CDR2 as SYGVKD. The CDR3 is 12 residues long. The CDR3 loop reads CAAAPLGNTIYF. The CDR3 DNA sequence: TGTGCCGCGGCGCCCCTGGGAAACACCATATATTTT.

This chain uses TRBV6-5 with TRBJ1-6; D might be TRBD1 (5 bases). This CDR3 is built from 14 residues. Germline CDR1 is MNHEY and CDR2 is SVGAGI. The V and J ends lost 7 bases and 10 bases respectively, with 17 bases between them. In DNA, the CDR3 is TGTGCCAGCACCTACGCGGGGGTACAATCACCCCTCCACTTT. Its protein is CASTYAGVQSPLHF.

The CDR3 protein is CASRPDRSSYEQYF. CDR3 DNA: TGTGCCAGCAGACCGGACAGATCCTCCTACGAGCAGTACTTC. The chain uses TRBV2 and TRBJ2-7; a weak D match, TRBD1 (6 bases). The CDR3 runs 14 residues. The germline V gene has CDR1 SNHLY and CDR2 FYNNEI. The V and J ends lost 6 bases and 0 bases respectively, with 12 bases between them.

V is TRBV11-2 and J is TRBJ2-7, with 8 bases identical to TRBD1. There are 15 residues in the CDR3. V trimming: 3 bases; J trimming: 4 bases; junction bases outside the gene matches: 8. Germline-derived CDR1 and CDR2 are SGHAT and FQNNGV. The CDR3 bases are TGTGCCAGCAGCTTTGCAGGGGGCGGCCGGTACGAGCAGTACTTC. The encoded protein is CASSFAGGGRYEQYF.

This chain joins TRBV19 and TRBJ1-5; the D is unclear. The CDR3 covers 18 residues. V lost 6 bases to trimming and J lost 0 bases, with 21 bases between them. Germline lookup yields CDR1 LNHDA and CDR2 SQIVND (reference sequence). The CDR3 DNA reads as TGTGCCAGTAGCCAACTAGGTATGCTCCCCGATAGCAATCAGCCCCAGCATTTT. It codes for CASSQLGMLPDSNQPQHF.

This clone has just a few counts. The rearrangement links TRBV3-1 (or the pseudogene TRBV3-2) to TRBJ1-1; D is possibly TRBD1 (5 bases). The CDR3 runs 12 residues. Germline V gene lookup returns CDR1 LGHDT and CDR2 YNNKEL (reference sequence). V was trimmed by 7 bases and J by 4 bases, leaving 10 bases between them. CDR3 nucleotide sequence: TGTGCCAGCAACCATGGGGGCACTGAAGCTTTCTTT. The encoded protein is CASNHGGTEAFF.

V is TRBV6-1 and J is TRBJ2-7, with D uncertain. This CDR3 comprises 11 residues. V was pared by 2 bases and J by 5 bases, with 4 bases between. Germline CDR1 MNHNS, CDR2 SASEGT. The CDR3 DNA follows: TGTGCCAGCAGTGAATCTCACGAGCAGTACTTC. This codes for CASSESHEQYF.

The chain uses TRBV20-1 and TRBJ1-2, with D maybe TRBD1 (6 bases). Per germline, CDR1 DFQATT and CDR2 SNEGSKA (reference sequence). There are 10 residues in the CDR3. CDR3 sequence: CARGAGGYTF. The CDR3 DNA is TGCGCAAGGGGGGCTGGCGGCTACACCTTC.

The chain is built from TRBV29-1 and TRBJ1-2; TRBD1 aligns across 10 bases. Germline V gene lookup returns CDR1 SQVTM and CDR2 ANQGSEA. The CDR3 is 12 residues long. V was pared by 5 bases and J by 7 bases, with 4 bases of the junction left unmatched. CDR3 DNA: TGCAGCGTTTCGGGACAGGGGTCTGGCTACACCTTC. Its protein product is CSVSGQGSGYTF.